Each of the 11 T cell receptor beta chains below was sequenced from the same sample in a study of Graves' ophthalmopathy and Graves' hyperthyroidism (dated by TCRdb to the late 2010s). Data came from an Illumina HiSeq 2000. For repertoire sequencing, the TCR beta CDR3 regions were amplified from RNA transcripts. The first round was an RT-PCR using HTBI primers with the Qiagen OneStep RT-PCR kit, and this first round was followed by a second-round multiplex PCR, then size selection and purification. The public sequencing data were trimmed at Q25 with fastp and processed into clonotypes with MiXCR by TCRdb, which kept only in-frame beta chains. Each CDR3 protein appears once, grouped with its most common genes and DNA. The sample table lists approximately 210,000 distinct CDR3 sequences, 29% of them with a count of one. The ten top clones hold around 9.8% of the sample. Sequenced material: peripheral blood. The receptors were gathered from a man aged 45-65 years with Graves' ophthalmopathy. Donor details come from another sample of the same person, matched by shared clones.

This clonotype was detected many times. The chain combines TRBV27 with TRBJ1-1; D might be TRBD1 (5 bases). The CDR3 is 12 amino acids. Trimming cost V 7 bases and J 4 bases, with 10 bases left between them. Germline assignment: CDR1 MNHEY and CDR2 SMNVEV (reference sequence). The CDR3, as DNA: TGTGCCAGCAAGGGGTCCACCACTGAAGCTTTCTTT. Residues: CASKGSTTEAFF.

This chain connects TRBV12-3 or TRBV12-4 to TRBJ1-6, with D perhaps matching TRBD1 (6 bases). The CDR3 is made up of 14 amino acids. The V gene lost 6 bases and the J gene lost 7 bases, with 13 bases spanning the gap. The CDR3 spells CASSWDKTNSPLHF. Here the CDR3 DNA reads TGTGCCAGCAGCTGGGACAAGACAAATTCACCCCTCCACTTT.

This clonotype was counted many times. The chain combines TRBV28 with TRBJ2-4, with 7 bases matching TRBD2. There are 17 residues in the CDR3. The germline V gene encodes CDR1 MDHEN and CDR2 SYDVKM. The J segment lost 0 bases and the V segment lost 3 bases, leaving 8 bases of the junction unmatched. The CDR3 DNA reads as TGTGCCAGCAGTTTGGCGCCGGGGAGGGGAGCCAAAAACATTCAGTACTTC. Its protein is CASSLAPGRGAKNIQYF.

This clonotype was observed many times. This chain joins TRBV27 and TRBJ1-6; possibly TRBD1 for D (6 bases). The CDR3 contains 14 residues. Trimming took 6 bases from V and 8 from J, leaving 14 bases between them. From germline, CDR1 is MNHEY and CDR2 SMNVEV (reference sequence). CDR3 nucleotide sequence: TGTGCCAGCAGATTTACAGGGAGTCATTCACCCCTCCACTTT. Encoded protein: CASRFTGSHSPLHF.

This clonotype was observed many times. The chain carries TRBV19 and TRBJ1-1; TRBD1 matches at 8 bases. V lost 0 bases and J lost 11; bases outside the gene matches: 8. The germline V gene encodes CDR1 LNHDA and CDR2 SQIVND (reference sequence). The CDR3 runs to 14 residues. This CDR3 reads CASSIDNGQGSAFF. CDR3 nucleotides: TGTGCCAGTAGTATAGATAACGGACAGGGTTCGGCTTTCTTT.

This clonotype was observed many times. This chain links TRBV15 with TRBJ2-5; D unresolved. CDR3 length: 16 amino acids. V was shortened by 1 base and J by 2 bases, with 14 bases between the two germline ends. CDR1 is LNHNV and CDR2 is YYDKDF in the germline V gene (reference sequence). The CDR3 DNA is TGTGCCACCAGCAGAGCCCCGGCACAGCCACAAGAGACCCAGTACTTC. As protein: CATSRAPAQPQETQYF.

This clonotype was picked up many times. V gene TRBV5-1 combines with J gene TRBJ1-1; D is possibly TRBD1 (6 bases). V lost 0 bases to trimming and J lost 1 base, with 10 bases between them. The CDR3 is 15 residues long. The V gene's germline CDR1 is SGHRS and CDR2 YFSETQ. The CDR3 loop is CASSLGGQSNTEAFF. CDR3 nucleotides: TGCGCCAGCAGCTTGGGAGGACAGTCGAACACTGAAGCTTTCTTT.

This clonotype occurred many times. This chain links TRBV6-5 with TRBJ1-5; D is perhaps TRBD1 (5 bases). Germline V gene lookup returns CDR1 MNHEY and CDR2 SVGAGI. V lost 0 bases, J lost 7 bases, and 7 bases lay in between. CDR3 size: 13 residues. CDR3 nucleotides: TGTGCCAGCAGTTACTCAGGGGAACAGCCCCAGCATTTT. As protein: CASSYSGEQPQHF.

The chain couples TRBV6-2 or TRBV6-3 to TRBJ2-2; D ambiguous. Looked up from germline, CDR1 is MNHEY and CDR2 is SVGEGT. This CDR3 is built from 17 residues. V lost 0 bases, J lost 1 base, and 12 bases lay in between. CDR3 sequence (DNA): TGTGCCAGCAGTTACTCGATAGGCAGGCTGAACACCGGGGAGCTGTTTTTT. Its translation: CASSYSIGRLNTGELFF.

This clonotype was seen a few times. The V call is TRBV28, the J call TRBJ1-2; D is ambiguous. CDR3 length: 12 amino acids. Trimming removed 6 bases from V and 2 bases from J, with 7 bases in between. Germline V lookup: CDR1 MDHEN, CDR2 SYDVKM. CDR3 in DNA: TGTGCCAGCAGGCCCGTCAACTATGGCTACACCTTC. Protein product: CASRPVNYGYTF.

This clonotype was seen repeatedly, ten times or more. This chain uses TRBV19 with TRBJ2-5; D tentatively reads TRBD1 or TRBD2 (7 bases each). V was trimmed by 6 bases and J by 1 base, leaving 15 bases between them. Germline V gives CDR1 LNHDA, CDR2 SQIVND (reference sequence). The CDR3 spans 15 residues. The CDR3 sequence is CASSRGGQTQETQYF. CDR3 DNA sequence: TGTGCCAGTAGCCGCGGGGGACAGACCCAAGAGACCCAGTACTTC.